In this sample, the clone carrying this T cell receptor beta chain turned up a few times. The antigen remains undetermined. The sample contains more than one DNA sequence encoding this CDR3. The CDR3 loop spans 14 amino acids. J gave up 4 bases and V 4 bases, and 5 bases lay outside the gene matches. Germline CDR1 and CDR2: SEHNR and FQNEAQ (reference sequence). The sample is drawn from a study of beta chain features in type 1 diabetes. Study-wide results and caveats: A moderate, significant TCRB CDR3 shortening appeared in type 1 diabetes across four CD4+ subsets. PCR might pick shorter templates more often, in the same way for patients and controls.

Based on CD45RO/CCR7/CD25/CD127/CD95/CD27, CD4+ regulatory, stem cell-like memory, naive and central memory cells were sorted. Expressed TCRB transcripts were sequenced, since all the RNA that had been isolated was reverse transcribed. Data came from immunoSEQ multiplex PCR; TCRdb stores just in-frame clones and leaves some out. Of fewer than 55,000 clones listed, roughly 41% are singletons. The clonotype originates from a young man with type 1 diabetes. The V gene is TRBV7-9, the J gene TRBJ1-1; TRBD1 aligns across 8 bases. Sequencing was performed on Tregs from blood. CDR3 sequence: CASSSQGASTEAFF. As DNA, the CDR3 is TGTGCCAGCAGCTCTCAGGGGGCGAGCACTGAAGCTTTCTTT.